This T cell receptor beta chain was recorded in a study of spatial heterogeneity in lung cancer. About the study: On average, each unique TCR and UMI combination appeared more than ten times in raw reads.

One entry per CDR3 protein results from TCRdb running MiXCR on the 5' RACE reads. The table has 85,000 to 100,000 distinct CDR3 sequences, about 12% seen once. At least ten counts were recorded for this clonotype. This CDR3 spans 16 amino acids. CDR1 and CDR2 from the germline V gene are MNHEY and SMNVEV (reference sequence). The V end lost 3 bases, the J end lost 7 bases, and 21 bases lay between the germline ends. Time point noted: sample taken at primary tumor resection. In each case, whole RNA from tumor, nontumor lung or frozen PBMC was sequenced unsorted. The TCR sequence derives from a male donor with early-stage non-small cell lung cancer. The chain carries TRBV27 and TRBJ2-5, with D possibly being TRBD1 (5 bases). Sequencing used PBMCs, obtained at surgery. The DNA for the CDR3 is TGTGCCAGCAGTTTCCGTAGTGGGCAGGGCGAGGTGACCCAGTACTTC. This sequence encodes CASSFRSGQGEVTQYF.